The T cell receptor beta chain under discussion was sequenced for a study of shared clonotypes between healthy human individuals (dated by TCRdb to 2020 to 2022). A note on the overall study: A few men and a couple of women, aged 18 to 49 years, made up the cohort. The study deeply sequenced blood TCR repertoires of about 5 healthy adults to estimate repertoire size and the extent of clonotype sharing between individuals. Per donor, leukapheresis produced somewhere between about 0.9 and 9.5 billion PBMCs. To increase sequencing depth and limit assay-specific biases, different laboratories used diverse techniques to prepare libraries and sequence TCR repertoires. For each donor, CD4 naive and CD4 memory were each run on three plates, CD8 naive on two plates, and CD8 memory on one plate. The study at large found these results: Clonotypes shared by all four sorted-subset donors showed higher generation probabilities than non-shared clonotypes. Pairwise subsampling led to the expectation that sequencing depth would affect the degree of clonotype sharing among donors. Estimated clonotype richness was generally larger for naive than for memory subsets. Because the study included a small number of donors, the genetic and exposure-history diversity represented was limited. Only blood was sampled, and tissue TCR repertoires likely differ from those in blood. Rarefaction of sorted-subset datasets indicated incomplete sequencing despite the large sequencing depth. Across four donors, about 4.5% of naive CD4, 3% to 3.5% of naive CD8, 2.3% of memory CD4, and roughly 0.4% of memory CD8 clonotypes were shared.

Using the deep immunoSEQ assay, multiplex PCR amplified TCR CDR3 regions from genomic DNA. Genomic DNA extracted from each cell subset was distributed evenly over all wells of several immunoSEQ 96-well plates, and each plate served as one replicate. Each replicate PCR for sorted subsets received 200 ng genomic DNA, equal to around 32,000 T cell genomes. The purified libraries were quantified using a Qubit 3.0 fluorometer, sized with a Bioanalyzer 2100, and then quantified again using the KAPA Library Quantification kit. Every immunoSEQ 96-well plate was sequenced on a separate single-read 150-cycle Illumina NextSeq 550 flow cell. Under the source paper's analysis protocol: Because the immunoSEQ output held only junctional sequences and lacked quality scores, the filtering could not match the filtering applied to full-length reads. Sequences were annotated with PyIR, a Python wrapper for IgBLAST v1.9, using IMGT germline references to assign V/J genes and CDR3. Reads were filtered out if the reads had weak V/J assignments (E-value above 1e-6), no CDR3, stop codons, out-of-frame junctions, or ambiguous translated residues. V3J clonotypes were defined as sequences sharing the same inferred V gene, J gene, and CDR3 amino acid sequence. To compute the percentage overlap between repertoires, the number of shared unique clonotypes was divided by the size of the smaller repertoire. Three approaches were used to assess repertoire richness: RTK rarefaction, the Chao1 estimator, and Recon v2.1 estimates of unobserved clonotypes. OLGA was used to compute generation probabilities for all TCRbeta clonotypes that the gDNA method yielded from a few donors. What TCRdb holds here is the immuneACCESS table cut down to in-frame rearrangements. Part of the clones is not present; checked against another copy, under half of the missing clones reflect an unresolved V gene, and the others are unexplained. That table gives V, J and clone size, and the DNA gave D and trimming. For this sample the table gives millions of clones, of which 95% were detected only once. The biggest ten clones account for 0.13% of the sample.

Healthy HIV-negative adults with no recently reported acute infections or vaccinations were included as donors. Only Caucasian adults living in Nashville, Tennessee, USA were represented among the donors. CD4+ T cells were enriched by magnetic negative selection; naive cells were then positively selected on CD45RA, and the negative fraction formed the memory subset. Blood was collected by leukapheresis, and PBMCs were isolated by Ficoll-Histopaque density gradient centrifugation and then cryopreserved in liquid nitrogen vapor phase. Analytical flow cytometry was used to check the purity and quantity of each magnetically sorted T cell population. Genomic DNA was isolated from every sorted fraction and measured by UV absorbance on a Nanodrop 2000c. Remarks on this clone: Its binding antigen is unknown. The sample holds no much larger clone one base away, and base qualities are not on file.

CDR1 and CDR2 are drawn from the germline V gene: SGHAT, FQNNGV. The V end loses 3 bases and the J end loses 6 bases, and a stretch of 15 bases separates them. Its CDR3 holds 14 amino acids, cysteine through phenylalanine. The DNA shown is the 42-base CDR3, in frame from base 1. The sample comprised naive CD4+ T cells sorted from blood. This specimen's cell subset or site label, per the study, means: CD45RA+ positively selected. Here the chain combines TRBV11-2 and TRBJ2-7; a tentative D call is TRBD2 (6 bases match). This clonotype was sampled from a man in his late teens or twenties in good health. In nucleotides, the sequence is TGTGCCAGCAGCTTGGGGGACTCCCGGGTCGAGCAGTACTTC. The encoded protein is CASSLGDSRVEQYF.